The 26 T cell receptor beta chains below all came from one sample that was sequenced in a study of beta chain features in type 1 diabetes. Their antigens are not known. Overall study findings and caveats: In all four CD4+ subsets, TCRB CDR3 length was significantly, moderately reduced in type 1 diabetes.

All of the isolated RNA was reverse transcribed, so expressed TCRB transcripts were sequenced. TCRdb's copy holds only in-frame clones and misses some; the assay was immunoSEQ multiplex PCR. Of 550,000 to 850,000 clones listed, roughly 12% are singletons. The sample was naive CD4+ T cells from blood. The receptors here all came from a man younger than 35 with type 1 diabetes.

This clone has a handful of counts. The chain has TRBV15 and TRBJ1-5; 7 bases are shared with TRBD1. The CDR3 has 18 residues. The V gene end was trimmed by 3 bases and the J gene end by 4 bases; junction bases not matched to a gene: 15. CDR1 LNHNV and CDR2 YYDKDF come from the germline V gene (reference sequence). DNA of the CDR3: TGTGCCACCAGCAGGCCAGTCGGGGCAACAGGGGCGAATCAGCCCCAGCATTTT. Protein product: CATSRPVGATGANQPQHF.

The chain links TRBV19 to TRBJ2-3, with D unclear. V was shortened by 9 bases and J by 2 bases, with 12 bases between the two germline ends. CDR1 LNHDA and CDR2 SQIVND come from the germline V gene (reference sequence). The CDR3 is made up of 13 amino acids. The CDR3 region has the DNA TGTGCCAGCAGCAGTCCTTCCACAGATACGCAGTATTTT. Amino acid sequence: CASSSPSTDTQYF.

This clone appeared a few times. The V gene is TRBV6-6, the J gene TRBJ2-5, with 7 bases that match TRBD1. V was clipped by 6 bases and J by 2 bases; unmatched bases: 6. The germline CDR1 and CDR2 sequences are MNHNY and SVGAGI (reference sequence). The CDR3 contains 14 residues. The CDR3 sequence is CASRRSGGQETQYF. The DNA of the CDR3 is TGTGCCAGCAGGCGCTCAGGGGGACAAGAGACCCAGTACTTC.

This clone was picked up a small number of times. V and J are TRBV9 and TRBJ2-3, with 8 bases fitting TRBD2. The germline CDR1 and CDR2 sequences are SGDLS and YYNGEE. This CDR3 is 20 amino acids long. J was trimmed by 4 bases and V by 0 bases; bases with no gene match: 19. The CDR3 is CASSVAARAGGPLRSDTQYF. The CDR3 DNA follows: TGTGCCAGCAGCGTAGCAGCCAGGGCGGGGGGCCCCCTCCGGTCAGATACGCAGTATTTT.

The chain carries TRBV14 and TRBJ2-5; maybe TRBD1 (5 bases). The ends were cut back, 1 base at V and 4 bases at J, with 7 bases in the middle. Germline V gives CDR1 SGHDN, CDR2 FVKESK. This CDR3 region has 13 residues. The CDR3 protein is CASSQGRAETQYF. In DNA form, the CDR3 reads TGTGCCAGCAGCCAAGGCAGGGCAGAGACCCAGTACTTC.

This clone has just a few counts. This chain connects TRBV5-1 to TRBJ1-1; D is unresolved. This CDR3 has 14 amino acids. With 2 bases removed from V and 4 bases from J, the gap between germline ends came to 12 bases. The germline gives CDR1 SGHRS, CDR2 YFSETQ. CDR3 loop: CASSFKGSGTEAFF. The CDR3 DNA reads as TGCGCCAGCAGCTTTAAAGGTTCGGGCACTGAAGCTTTCTTT.

This chain uses TRBV6-1 with TRBJ1-5, with D maybe TRBD1 (5 bases). Germline CDR1 reads MNHNS; CDR2 reads SASEGT. The CDR3 has 14 amino acids. V was pared by 5 bases and J by 4 bases, with 12 bases between. This CDR3 reads CASSPGDGNQPQHF. CDR3 DNA: TGTGCCAGCAGTCCGGGGGACGGAAATCAGCCCCAGCATTTT.

The J gene is TRBJ2-6, the V gene TRBV28; 8 nucleotides agree with TRBD2. The CDR3 contains 15 residues. V trimming: 7 bases; J trimming: 3 bases; junction bases outside the gene matches: 5. Germline V gene data show CDR1 as MDHEN and CDR2 as SYDVKM. The CDR3 DNA sequence: TGTGCCAGCATCCCGGGGGGGAATGGGGCCAACGTCCTGACTTTC. This codes for CASIPGGNGANVLTF.

This clone was detected a few times. The chain is built from TRBV7-9 and TRBJ1-6, with unresolved D. Germline CDR1 is SEHNR and CDR2 is FQNEAQ (reference sequence). With 2 bases removed from V and 8 bases from J, the gap between germline ends came to 13 bases. This CDR3 has 15 amino acids. The CDR3 reads CASSLMVVSDSPLHF. In DNA form, the CDR3 reads TGTGCCAGCAGCTTAATGGTCGTTTCGGATTCACCCCTCCACTTT. Using reference TRBV7-9 and TRBJ1-6 for the parts outside the CDR3, the full variable domain is DTGVSQNPRHKITKRGQNVTFRCDPISEHNRLYWYRQTLGQGPEFLTYFQNEAQLEKSRLLSDRFSAERPKGSFSTLEIQRTEQGDSAMYLCASSLMVVSDSPLHFGNGTRLTVT.

The table lists this clone with a few counts. This sequence joins TRBV29-1 and TRBJ2-7; perhaps D is TRBD1 or TRBD2 (5 bases each). Trimming took off 6 bases at V and 7 bases at J, with 16 bases between the two ends. The germline CDR1 and CDR2 sequences are SQVTM and ANQGSEA. The CDR3 has 12 amino acids. CDR3 nucleotides: TGCAGCGTACCGGGACCAGGTAATGAGCAGTACTTC. Translation gives CSVPGPGNEQYF.

This clone was observed a handful of times. The chain couples TRBV4-1 to TRBJ1-2; 7 nucleotides agree with TRBD1. From germline, CDR1 is MGHRA and CDR2 YSYEKL. The CDR3 runs to 17 residues. The V and J ends lost 0 bases and 0 bases, in that order; junction bases with no gene match: 7. CDR3: CASSQDEGQRSNYGYTF. CDR3 nucleotides: TGCGCCAGCAGCCAAGATGAGGGACAGAGATCTAACTATGGCTACACCTTC.

The V call is TRBV6-6, the J call TRBJ2-3, with 9 bases identical to TRBD1. The CDR3 length is 15 residues. With 2 bases clipped from V and 6 bases from J, the junction kept 6 bases outside the gene matches. Germline V gene data show CDR1 as MNHNY and CDR2 as SVGAGI (reference sequence). The CDR3 bases are TGTGCCAGCAGTTACCAGGGACAGGGAACTGATACGCAGTATTTT. It encodes CASSYQGQGTDTQYF.

This clone was picked up a small number of times. The chain uses TRBV19 and TRBJ2-5; tentative D call: TRBD2 (6 bases). The CDR3 has 15 residues. Between the trimmed V and J ends, which lost 5 bases and 5 bases, there was a span of 18 bases. Germline V lookup: CDR1 LNHDA, CDR2 SQIVND (reference sequence). CDR3 amino acids: CASSPVRGALETQYF. The CDR3 bases are TGTGCCAGTAGTCCCGTGCGGGGTGCGTTGGAGACCCAGTACTTC. Filled out from reference TRBV19 and TRBJ2-5, the complete variable domain reads DGGITQSPKYLFRKEGQNVTLSCEQNLNHDAMYWYRQDPGQGLRLIYYSQIVNDFQKGDIAEGYSVSREKKESFPLTVTSAQKNPTAFYLCASSPVRGALETQYFGPGTRLLVL.

The chain employs TRBV4-1 and TRBJ1-1, with 8 positions matching TRBD1. In germline, CDR1 is MGHRA, CDR2 YSYEKL. The CDR3 is 15 amino acids. Losses at the gene ends were 1 base for V and 1 base for J; bases not matched to a gene: 2. This chain's CDR3 is CASSQAGQGNTEAFF. Here the CDR3 DNA reads TGCGCCAGCAGCCAAGCCGGACAGGGGAACACTGAAGCTTTCTTT.

This clone has more than one count but fewer than ten. The V and J genes are TRBV6-5 and TRBJ2-7; D gene ambiguous. Germline CDR1 reads MNHEY; CDR2 reads SVGAGI. V lost 0 bases and J 6 bases, leaving 12 bases between the germline ends. This CDR3 is built from 14 residues. The CDR3 loop is CASSYSTANGEQYF. DNA for the CDR3: TGTGCCAGCAGTTACTCGACGGCCAACGGCGAGCAGTACTTC.

The chain links TRBV9 to TRBJ2-1; 8 positions match TRBD1. The V segment lost 0 bases and the J segment 9 bases; nucleotides outside the gene matches: 11. The CDR3 is 16 residues long. The germline V gene encodes CDR1 SGDLS and CDR2 YYNGEE. The CDR3 DNA reads TGTGCCAGCAGCGTAGATTTAGGACAGGGTCGGGGTGAGCAGTTCTTC. Its translation is CASSVDLGQGRGEQFF.

The J gene is TRBJ2-5, the V gene TRBV5-6; the D is unclear. Trimming cost V 3 bases and J 1 base, with 10 bases left between them. Germline loops: CDR1 SGHDT, CDR2 YYEEEE. The CDR3 length is 14 residues. For the CDR3, the DNA is TGTGCCAGCAGCTGGAGCGTATCCCAAGAGACCCAGTACTTC. Residues: CASSWSVSQETQYF.

This clone was counted a few times. This sequence joins TRBV28 and TRBJ2-7, with D unresolved. In germline, CDR1 is MDHEN, CDR2 SYDVKM. V was cut by 6 bases and J by 6 bases, with 12 bases left in between. The CDR3 sequence is 12 residues long. CDR3 amino acids: CASRSRMVEQYF. The CDR3 DNA is TGTGCCAGCAGATCAAGAATGGTCGAGCAGTACTTC.

This clone appeared a few times. The chain combines TRBV4-2 with TRBJ1-3; D is ambiguous. The CDR3 is 15 residues long. Germline assignment: CDR1 LGHNA and CDR2 YNFKEQ. With 0 bases removed from V and 3 bases from J, the gap between germline ends came to 9 bases. CDR3 protein: CASSQDLGFGNTIYF. The CDR3 DNA sequence: TGTGCCAGCAGCCAAGATCTAGGGTTTGGAAACACCATATATTTT.

The CDR3 region has the DNA TGTGCCAGCAGCCCCTTCGGGCAGACTGGAAACACCATATATTTT. Translation gives CASSPFGQTGNTIYF. This rearrangement joins TRBV7-9 to TRBJ1-3; D gene unclear. Germline V CDR1 and CDR2: SEHNR, FQNEAQ (reference sequence). The CDR3 has 15 residues. Trimming left V 5 bases short and J 2 bases short, with 13 bases between.

J is TRBJ2-3 and V is TRBV14; a possible D gene is TRBD2 (5 bases). V dropped 4 bases and J dropped 8 bases, with 13 bases sitting between them. This CDR3 region has 13 residues. Germline CDR1 is SGHDN and CDR2 is FVKESK. CDR3 DNA: TGTGCCAGCAGCCTTAGCGTCCGCGGTACGCAGTATTTT. Its protein is CASSLSVRGTQYF. Full variable domain (rest looked up from reference TRBV14 and TRBJ2-3): EAGVTQFPSHSVIEKGQTVTLRCDPISGHDNLYWYRRVMGKEIKFLLHFVKESKQDESGMPNNRFLAERTGGTYSTLKVQPAELEDSGVYFCASSLSVRGTQYFGPGTRLTVL.

V usage is TRBV14 and J usage is TRBJ1-2; D may be TRBD1 (5 bases). Trimming stripped 3 bases from V and 4 bases from J, with 15 bases between. This CDR3 has 15 residues. The V gene's germline CDR1 is SGHDN and CDR2 FVKESK. This chain's CDR3 is CASSHGPRTFYGYTF. The CDR3 nucleotides read TGTGCCAGCAGCCACGGGCCCCGGACATTCTATGGCTACACCTTC.

The V and J genes are TRBV6-1 and TRBJ2-7; D possibly corresponds to TRBD2 (6 bases). The germline V and J ends were trimmed by 4 bases and 6 bases, with 10 bases remaining between them. The CDR3 sequence is 12 residues long. Germline V gives CDR1 MNHNS, CDR2 SASEGT. The chain's CDR3 is CASSVEGREQYF. The CDR3 DNA reads as TGTGCCAGCAGTGTGGAGGGCCGCGAGCAGTACTTC.

Only a few counts were recorded for this clone. The chain uses TRBV5-1 and TRBJ2-7; D gene unclear. The CDR3 extends over 13 amino acids. The germline CDR1 and CDR2 sequences are SGHRS and YFSETQ. V shed 0 bases and J shed 4 bases, with 8 bases lying between them. CDR3 nucleotides: TGCGCCAGCAGCTTGGAACCTTTTTACGAGCAGTACTTC. Translation: CASSLEPFYEQYF.

The chain uses TRBV2 and TRBJ2-3, with D possibly TRBD2 on 6 matching bases. Germline V gene data show CDR1 as SNHLY and CDR2 as FYNNEI. Trimming took off 5 bases at V and 0 bases at J, with 12 bases between the two ends. CDR3 length equals 15 residues. CDR3 nucleotides: TGTGCCAGCAGTCTTCTAGCGATCAGCACAGATACGCAGTATTTT. Its translation: CASSLLAISTDTQYF.

A few counts support this clone. J is TRBJ1-1 and V is TRBV4-1; D remains ambiguous. The germline V and J ends were trimmed by 4 bases and 0 bases, with 27 bases remaining between them. The CDR3 extends over 20 amino acids. CDR1 MGHRA and CDR2 YSYEKL come from the germline V gene. The CDR3 loop is CASSPPGRSLGRVMNTEAFF. For the CDR3, the DNA is TGCGCCAGCAGCCCTCCGGGCAGGAGTCTGGGCCGAGTAATGAACACTGAAGCTTTCTTT.